One and the same sample provided the 26 T cell receptor beta chains below, sequenced in a study of T cells in localized non-small cell lung cancer (dated by TCRdb to the early 2020s). Library creation used the immunoSEQ multiplex PCR assay. The table comes from immuneACCESS by way of TCRdb, which keeps in-frame sequences with V and J called. Part of the clones is missing from these tables; in studies checked, under half for an unresolved V gene and the rest for unknown reasons. The sample table records 50,000 to 70,000 clones; roughly 79% of these occur just once. The top ten clonotypes cover around 4.8% of the sample. The sequences come from PBMCs, collected before any cancer treatment. These receptors all stem from a man between 40 and 75 years old with stage II lung adenocarcinoma.

The chain recombines TRBV9 with TRBJ2-7; D not resolved. Between the trimmed V and J ends, which lost 0 bases and 3 bases, there was a span of 10 bases. From germline, CDR1 is SGDLS and CDR2 YYNGEE. The CDR3 contains 14 residues. The CDR3 DNA reads as TGTGCCAGCAGCGTAGATGACATAAACTACGAGCAGTACTTC. It codes for CASSVDDINYEQYF.

V and J are TRBV5-4 and TRBJ2-7, with TRBD1 matching 9 bases. CDR3 length: 15 residues. Germline-derived CDR1 and CDR2 are SGHNT and YYREEE (reference sequence). V trimming: 5 bases; J trimming: 0 bases; junction bases outside the gene matches: 6. In DNA, the CDR3 is TGTGCCAGCAGACCGGGACAGGGAGGCTCCTACGAGCAGTACTTC. This gives the protein CASRPGQGGSYEQYF. Full variable domain (outside the CDR3, taken from reference TRBV5-4 and TRBJ2-7): ETGVTQSPTHLIKTRGQQVTLRCSSQSGHNTVSWYQQALGQGPQFIFQYYREEENGRGNFPPRFSGLQFPNYSSELNVNALELDDSALYLCASRPGQGGSYEQYFGPGTRLTVT.

V usage is TRBV5-1 and J usage is TRBJ2-7; a possible D gene is TRBD2 (5 bases). V lost 0 bases to trimming and J lost 6 bases, with 16 bases between them. The germline CDR1 and CDR2 sequences are SGHRS and YFSETQ. CDR3 size: 15 residues. CDR3 protein: CASSLAAAGSGEQYF. The DNA for the CDR3 is TGCGCCAGCAGCTTGGCAGCGGCAGGTTCCGGCGAGCAGTACTTC.

CDR3 region: CASSSEQGPGQPQHF. The CDR3 DNA is TGTGCCAGCAGCTCGGAGCAGGGGCCGGGCCAGCCCCAGCATTTT. The J gene is TRBJ1-5, the V gene TRBV7-2, with a possible D match to TRBD1 (6 bases). Germline V gives CDR1 SGHTA, CDR2 FQGNSA. V lost 4 bases and J lost 7, with 17 bases in between. The CDR3 extends over 15 amino acids.

The V and J genes are TRBV5-1 and TRBJ2-5, with D tentatively TRBD2 (6 bases). The CDR3 spans 13 residues. In germline, CDR1 is SGHRS, CDR2 YFSETQ. The V gene lost 4 bases and the J gene lost 2 bases, with 9 bases spanning the gap. As DNA, the CDR3 is TGCGCCAGCAGCCGGGGGATTCAAGAGACCCAGTACTTC. This translates into CASSRGIQETQYF.

The rearrangement uses TRBV7-2 and TRBJ2-1, with TRBD2 identical over 8 bases. V shed 3 bases, J shed 10 bases, and the junction held 2 bases outside the gene matches. CDR3 size: 12 residues. Germline CDR1 is SGHTA and CDR2 is FQGNSA. This CDR3 is CASSFRGGEQFF. Here the CDR3 DNA reads TGTGCCAGCAGCTTCCGGGGGGGAGAGCAGTTCTTC.

The chain couples TRBV7-3 to TRBJ2-2, with a tentative D call TRBD2 (5 bases). Germline V gives CDR1 SGHTA, CDR2 FQGTGA. There are 16 residues in the CDR3. The V gene lost 4 bases and the J gene lost 0 bases, with 12 bases spanning the gap. As DNA, the CDR3 is TGTGCCAGCAGCTCTACTAGTGGTGCGAACACCGGGGAGCTGTTTTTT. Translated: CASSSTSGANTGELFF. The variable domain in full, completed from reference TRBV7-3 and TRBJ2-2, reads GAGVSQTPSNKVTEKGKYVELRCDPISGHTALYWYRQSLGQGPEFLIYFQGTGAADDSGLPNDRFFAVRPEGSVSTLKIQRTERGDSAVYLCASSSTSGANTGELFFGEGSRLTVL.

This chain uses TRBV27 with TRBJ2-3; the match to TRBD2 covers 7 bases. This CDR3 spans 16 amino acids. After removal of 3 bases from V and 2 bases from J, the junction contained 8 bases not matched to a gene. Germline V gene sequence: CDR1 MNHEY, CDR2 SMNVEV (reference sequence). This CDR3 is CASSFSSGDYTDTQYF. The CDR3, as DNA: TGTGCCAGCAGTTTCTCTAGCGGAGATTACACAGATACGCAGTATTTT.

The chain is built from TRBV15 and TRBJ1-4; 9 nucleotides line up with TRBD1. CDR3 length equals 15 residues. From germline, CDR1 is LNHNV and CDR2 YYDKDF (reference sequence). The V and J ends lost 0 bases and 11 bases, in that order; junction bases with no gene match: 7. CDR3: CATSRDGTGLGKLFF. The CDR3 nucleotides read TGTGCCACCAGCAGAGATGGGACAGGGCTGGGGAAACTGTTTTTT.

This clone was detected many times. J is TRBJ2-1 and V is TRBV4-2; 11 positions match TRBD2. The V gene's germline CDR1 is LGHNA and CDR2 YNFKEQ. The V gene end was trimmed by 0 bases and the J gene end by 4 bases; junction bases not matched to a gene: 2. The CDR3 sequence is 16 residues long. CDR3 DNA: TGTGCCAGCAGCCAAGATACTAGCGGGAGTTACAATGAGCAGTTCTTC. Encoded protein: CASSQDTSGSYNEQFF.

The CDR3 here is CATSPVRGEGYGYTF. The CDR3 DNA sequence: TGTGCCACCAGCCCCGTGCGGGGGGAGGGCTATGGCTACACCTTC. The chain is built from TRBV15 and TRBJ1-2; a possible D gene is TRBD1 (5 bases). Trimming pared 5 bases from V and 4 bases from J, leaving 17 bases between. The CDR3 length is 15 residues. CDR1 is LNHNV, CDR2 YYDKDF, per germline (reference sequence).

CDR3: CASRDSGRNTGELFF. For the CDR3, the DNA is TGTGCCAGCAGGGATTCGGGACGCAACACCGGGGAGCTGTTTTTT. The rearrangement uses TRBV5-4 and TRBJ2-2; D may correspond to TRBD1 or TRBD2 (5 bases each). V was pared by 5 bases and J by 2 bases, with 13 bases between. CDR3 size: 15 residues. The germline gives CDR1 SGHNT, CDR2 YYREEE (reference sequence).

The chain is built from TRBV30 and TRBJ1-2; D is uncertain. The V end was cut by 5 bases, the J end by 2 bases, with 15 bases between. The CDR3 sequence is 14 residues long. Germline CDR1 reads GTSNPN; CDR2 reads SVGIG (reference sequence). CDR3: CAWGNSALNYGYTF. The CDR3 DNA sequence: TGTGCCTGGGGGAACAGCGCCCTAAACTATGGCTACACCTTC.

V usage is TRBV4-2 and J usage is TRBJ1-1; tentative D call: TRBD1 (5 bases). CDR1 LGHNA and CDR2 YNFKEQ come from the germline V gene. Trimming removed 3 bases from V and 1 base from J, with 12 bases in between. The CDR3 runs to 15 residues. The CDR3 DNA reads as TGTGCCAGCAGCCAGGGCAGGGAGCGGAACACTGAAGCTTTCTTT. It codes for CASSQGRERNTEAFF.

The chain couples TRBV28 to TRBJ1-2; D gene uncertain. There are 13 residues in the CDR3. V was pared by 6 bases and J by 8 bases, with 16 bases between. The V gene's germline CDR1 is MDHEN and CDR2 SYDVKM. In nucleotides, the CDR3 is TGTGCCAGCAGCATCCCGGGCACAGCGGGCTACACCTTC. It encodes CASSIPGTAGYTF.

The gene calls are TRBV7-2 and TRBJ2-5; D is possibly TRBD2 (5 bases). Trimming took off 5 bases at V and 0 bases at J, with 13 bases between the two ends. Germline loops: CDR1 SGHTA, CDR2 FQGNSA. This CDR3 comprises 15 residues. The CDR3 is CASSRGSGHQETQYF. In DNA, the CDR3 is TGTGCCAGCAGCCGTGGGAGCGGCCACCAAGAGACCCAGTACTTC.

The J gene is TRBJ2-3, the V gene TRBV9; TRBD2 aligns across 10 bases. From germline, CDR1 is SGDLS and CDR2 YYNGEE. Trimming at V came to 2 bases and at J to 0 bases, leaving 3 bases not matched to a gene. This CDR3 has 16 residues. This CDR3 reads CASSVTSGASTDTQYF. The CDR3 nucleotides are TGTGCCAGCAGCGTCACTAGCGGGGCCAGCACAGATACGCAGTATTTT.

This chain links TRBV5-1 with TRBJ2-7; no clear D. CDR1 is SGHRS and CDR2 is YFSETQ in the germline V gene. This CDR3 has 12 amino acids. Between the trimmed V and J ends, which lost 4 bases and 0 bases, there was a span of 5 bases. The CDR3 loop reads CASSASSYEQYF. CDR3 sequence (DNA): TGCGCCAGCAGCGCGAGCTCCTACGAGCAGTACTTC.

The chain employs TRBV6-1 and TRBJ1-5, with 7 bases lining up with TRBD1. Looked up from germline, CDR1 is MNHNS and CDR2 is SASEGT. J was trimmed by 5 bases and V by 4 bases; bases with no gene match: 8. This CDR3 comprises 15 residues. CDR3 DNA: TGTGCCAGCAGTGTCGGACAGGTGAGGGATCAGCCCCAGCATTTT. Its translation is CASSVGQVRDQPQHF.

J is TRBJ2-2 and V is TRBV5-1, with 11 bases aligning to TRBD2. The CDR3 length is 15 residues. Germline V CDR1 and CDR2: SGHRS, YFSETQ. J was trimmed by 8 bases and V by 7 bases; bases with no gene match: 10. CDR3 region: CASVSTTSGIGELFF. The CDR3 DNA reads TGCGCCAGCGTTTCGACGACTAGCGGGATAGGGGAGCTGTTTTTT.

The chain links TRBV9 to TRBJ2-7, with TRBD1 matching over 9 bases. Germline V gene sequence: CDR1 SGDLS, CDR2 YYNGEE. Trimming took 4 bases from V and 2 from J; bases not matched to a gene: 4. The CDR3 sequence is 14 residues long. The CDR3 nucleotides read TGTGCCAGCAGCCCGGGGACAGGGACCTACGAGCAGTACTTC. The encoded protein is CASSPGTGTYEQYF.

The rearrangement joins TRBV19 to TRBJ2-3; 10 bases fit TRBD1. CDR3 length: 15 amino acids. Per germline, CDR1 LNHDA and CDR2 SQIVND (reference sequence). J lost 2 bases, V lost 5 bases, and 4 bases had no gene match. CDR3 sequence reads: CASSGGQGYTDTQYF. CDR3 sequence (DNA): TGTGCCAGTAGTGGGGGACAGGGGTACACAGATACGCAGTATTTT. The complete variable domain, with remaining parts taken from reference TRBV19 and TRBJ2-3, reads DGGITQSPKYLFRKEGQNVTLSCEQNLNHDAMYWYRQDPGQGLRLIYYSQIVNDFQKGDIAEGYSVSREKKESFPLTVTSAQKNPTAFYLCASSGGQGYTDTQYFGPGTRLTVL.

The chain couples TRBV18 to TRBJ2-5, with D hard to call. Per germline, CDR1 KGHSH and CDR2 LQKENI. This CDR3 has 14 amino acids. Trimming took off 0 bases at V and 5 bases at J, with 10 bases between the two ends. CDR3 nucleotides: TGTGCCAGCTCACCACCGGCGCTTAAGGAGACCCAGTACTTC. Protein: CASSPPALKETQYF.

The rearrangement uses TRBV9 and TRBJ1-2; perhaps TRBD1 as D (5 bases). The CDR3 runs to 14 residues. Germline V lookup: CDR1 SGDLS, CDR2 YYNGEE. Trimming took off 0 bases at V and 2 bases at J, with 8 bases between the two ends. The CDR3, as DNA: TGTGCCAGCAGCGTAGCAGGGCTGAACTATGGCTACACCTTC. It is translated as CASSVAGLNYGYTF.

The chain links TRBV9 to TRBJ2-5, with TRBD2 matching 10 bases. The CDR3 is 16 amino acids. J gave up 0 bases and V 4 bases, and 6 bases lay outside the gene matches. Per germline, CDR1 SGDLS and CDR2 YYNGEE. CDR3 in amino acids: CASSPPSGSYQETQYF. CDR3 nucleotide sequence: TGTGCCAGCAGCCCCCCTAGCGGGAGTTACCAAGAGACCCAGTACTTC.

The chain combines TRBV30 with TRBJ1-2; possibly TRBD1 for D (5 bases). Germline assignment: CDR1 GTSNPN and CDR2 SVGIG (reference sequence). V lost 8 bases to trimming and J lost 4 bases, with 11 bases between them. The CDR3 is 11 amino acids. The CDR3 coding sequence is TGTGCCGGGACCTTGGGCTATGGCTACACCTTC. Translated: CAGTLGYGYTF.